These 19 T cell receptor beta chains were sequenced from one sample in a study of post-analysis software for immune sequencing data. Whole-study findings and limits: TRBV5-6, TRBV5-1 and TRBV20-1 were among roughly 5 TRBV segments more frequent in patients than controls.

These TCRs are of unknown antigen specificity. TCR beta cDNA libraries included unique molecular identifiers. MiXCR, applied by TCRdb to the PCR reads, yields one record per CDR3 protein. The sample records hundreds of thousands of distinct CDR3 sequences, approximately 59% being singletons. Sequencing was done on a sample of blood. All receptors come from a girl aged 2 to 9 with multiple sclerosis.

The chain recombines TRBV2 with TRBJ2-3; 11 bases match TRBD2. The CDR3 is 16 amino acids. Germline V gives CDR1 SNHLY, CDR2 FYNNEI. V was clipped by 3 bases and J by 6 bases; unmatched bases: 8. In nucleotides, the CDR3 is TGTGCCAGCAGTGAGACGTTAGCGGGGGGGACGGATACGCAGTATTTT. It encodes CASSETLAGGTDTQYF.

This clonotype was detected once. This rearrangement joins TRBV5-1 to TRBJ1-1; D is ambiguous. The CDR3 loop spans 14 amino acids. CDR1 SGHRS and CDR2 YFSETQ come from the germline V gene. V was cut by 1 base and J by 1 base, with 8 bases left in between. DNA for the CDR3: TGCGCCAGCAGCTTGAACCCCGAGAACACTGAAGCTTTCTTT. It specifies CASSLNPENTEAFF.

The chain employs TRBV20-1 and TRBJ1-2; a possible D gene is TRBD1 (5 bases). The V end lost 3 bases, the J end lost 5 bases, and 19 bases lay between the germline ends. The CDR3 is 15 amino acids. CDR1 DFQATT and CDR2 SNEGSKA come from the germline V gene (reference sequence). The CDR3: CSARGTGTSSYGYTF. The CDR3, as DNA: TGCAGTGCTAGGGGAACCGGGACCTCGTCTTATGGCTACACCTTC.

This chain connects TRBV29-1 to TRBJ2-7, with 7 bases matching TRBD2. Germline CDR1 is SQVTM and CDR2 is ANQGSEA. V shed 7 bases, J shed 2 bases, and the junction held 5 bases outside the gene matches. The CDR3 loop spans 12 amino acids. The CDR3 DNA reads as TGCAGCGCGGGGGAGGGTGCCTACGAGCAGTACTTC. Translating gives CSAGEGAYEQYF.

The chain uses TRBV9 and TRBJ1-6; D uncertain. The V gene lost 0 bases and the J gene lost 5 bases, with 9 bases spanning the gap. Germline V gives CDR1 SGDLS, CDR2 YYNGEE. CDR3 size: 15 residues. The CDR3 protein is CASSVAPGDNSPLHF. DNA for the CDR3: TGTGCCAGCAGCGTAGCCCCGGGCGATAATTCACCCCTCCACTTT.

V usage is TRBV29-1 and J usage is TRBJ2-7; a weak D match, TRBD1 (6 bases). Deletions cut 6 bases from V and 4 bases from J, with 22 bases between. CDR1 SQVTM and CDR2 ANQGSEA come from the germline V gene. The CDR3 extends over 15 amino acids. The CDR3 spells CSVTRLGAVGYEQYF. The CDR3 nucleotides are TGCAGCGTCACTCGTTTGGGGGCCGTAGGGTACGAGCAGTACTTC.

The rearrangement links TRBV29-1 to TRBJ1-1, with no clear D. CDR3 length equals 11 residues. V dropped 4 bases and J dropped 4 bases, with 7 bases sitting between them. Germline CDR1 reads SQVTM; CDR2 reads ANQGSEA. The CDR3 DNA reads as TGCAGCGTTGTCCGGGCCACTGAAGCTTTCTTT. This translates into CSVVRATEAFF.

V and J are TRBV20-1 and TRBJ2-1, with a weak D call TRBD2 (5 bases). Germline CDR1 and CDR2: DFQATT and SNEGSKA (reference sequence). Trimming took 6 bases from V and 3 from J, leaving 15 bases between them. This CDR3 contains 14 residues. This chain's CDR3 is CSARRLLYYNEQFF. Written as DNA, the CDR3 is TGCAGTGCGAGAAGACTACTCTACTACAATGAGCAGTTCTTC.

This chain uses TRBV5-5 with TRBJ2-7, with TRBD1 identical over 7 bases. This CDR3 region has 15 residues. From germline, CDR1 is SGHKS and CDR2 YYEKEE (reference sequence). The J segment lost 0 bases and the V segment lost 4 bases, leaving 7 bases of the junction unmatched. For the CDR3, the DNA is TGTGCCAGCAGCCACGCCGGGACAGCCTCCTACGAGCAGTACTTC. Translation gives CASSHAGTASYEQYF.

The chain combines TRBV30 with TRBJ2-7, with 7 bases fitting TRBD2. Per germline, CDR1 GTSNPN and CDR2 SVGIG (reference sequence). J gave up 3 bases and V 5 bases, and 4 bases lay outside the gene matches. The CDR3 spans 12 residues. DNA of the CDR3: TGTGCCTGGGGCGGGAGCAGCTACGAGCAGTACTTC. As protein: CAWGGSSYEQYF. Complete variable domain (other parts from reference TRBV30 and TRBJ2-7): SQTIHQWPATLVQPVGSPLSLECTVEGTSNPNLYWYRQAAGRGLQLLFYSVGIGQISSEVPQNLSASRPQDRQFILSSKKLLLSDSGFYLCAWGGSSYEQYFGPGTRLTVT.

The chain couples TRBV12-3 or TRBV12-4 to TRBJ1-2, with 7 positions matching TRBD1. Losses at the gene ends were 5 bases for V and 4 bases for J; bases not matched to a gene: 4. The CDR3 has 13 amino acids. In nucleotides, the CDR3 is TGTGCCAGCAGTACAGGGGTGGGCTATGGCTACACCTTC. Residues: CASSTGVGYGYTF.

The V gene is TRBV10-3, the J gene TRBJ2-1, with D unresolved. V dropped 3 bases and J dropped 7 bases, with 13 bases sitting between them. Per the germline V gene, CDR1 is ENHRY and CDR2 is SYGVKD. This CDR3 spans 14 amino acids. CDR3: CAISDLRIENEQFF. For the CDR3, the DNA is TGTGCCATCAGTGACCTAAGGATAGAGAATGAGCAGTTCTTC.

The chain couples TRBV12-3 or TRBV12-4 to TRBJ2-7; the match to TRBD1 covers 8 bases. There are 13 residues in the CDR3. With 6 bases clipped from V and 5 bases from J, the junction kept 6 bases outside the gene matches. Here the CDR3 DNA reads TGTGCCAGCAGACGGACAGGGAGGAACGAGCAGTACTTC. Translated, it gives CASRRTGRNEQYF.

The rearrangement joins TRBV29-1 to TRBJ2-5; tentative D call: TRBD1 (5 bases). This CDR3 contains 13 residues. The germline V gene encodes CDR1 SQVTM and CDR2 ANQGSEA. Trimming pared 3 bases from V and 0 bases from J, leaving 8 bases between. The CDR3 nucleotides read TGCAGCGTTGAGGGGCAGGACCAAGAGACCCAGTACTTC. Translation gives CSVEGQDQETQYF. The complete variable domain, with remaining parts taken from reference TRBV29-1 and TRBJ2-5, reads SAVISQKPSRDICQRGTSLTIQCQVDSQVTMMFWYRQQPGQSLTLIATANQGSEATYESGFVIDKFPISRPNLTFSTLTVSNMSPEDSSIYLCSVEGQDQETQYFGPGTRLLVL.

This rearrangement joins TRBV29-1 to TRBJ1-4, with 11 bases matching TRBD1. CDR3 length: 12 amino acids. Per the germline V gene, CDR1 is SQVTM and CDR2 is ANQGSEA. J lost 12 bases, V lost 4 bases, and 4 bases had no gene match. The CDR3 DNA is TGCAGCGTTGGGACAGGGGGCGCGGAACTGTTTTTT. This encodes CSVGTGGAELFF.

This clonotype was counted only a few times. This sequence joins TRBV5-1 and TRBJ2-7; maybe TRBD1 (5 bases). CDR3 length: 15 amino acids. V was clipped by 7 bases and J by 3 bases, with 20 bases between them. Germline assignment: CDR1 SGHRS and CDR2 YFSETQ. The CDR3 sequence is CASGRGAGSHYEQYF. Here the CDR3 DNA reads TGCGCCAGCGGCCGTGGGGCAGGGTCTCACTACGAGCAGTACTTC.

This clonotype was seen more than once but under ten times. J is TRBJ2-3 and V is TRBV12-3 or TRBV12-4, with 8 positions matching TRBD2. The CDR3 spans 15 residues. V shed 5 bases and J 6 bases; nucleotides not matched to a gene: 10. In DNA form, the CDR3 reads TGTGCCAGCAGTCTATCGCGGGGACTAGGCGATACGCAGTATTTT. Translated, it gives CASSLSRGLGDTQYF.

This rearrangement joins TRBV28 to TRBJ2-5, with D perhaps given as TRBD1 or TRBD2 (5 bases each). TRBJ2-7 matches the DNA end more closely, so the J call is doubtful. CDR3 size: 15 residues. In germline, CDR1 is MDHEN, CDR2 SYDVKM. Here the CDR3 reads CASSSGPPGRYEQYF. The CDR3 DNA reads as TGTGCCAGCAGTTCGGGACCGCCGGGGCGATACGAGCAGTACTTC.

CDR3 amino acids: CSARQGRGAQYF. The CDR3 DNA follows: TGCAGTGCAAGACAGGGGCGAGGTGCGCAGTATTTT. The chain is built from TRBV20-1 and TRBJ2-3; 8 bases map to TRBD1. V trimming: 6 bases; J trimming: 10 bases; junction bases outside the gene matches: 9. The CDR3 is 12 amino acids. The germline gives CDR1 DFQATT, CDR2 SNEGSKA (reference sequence).